Below are 23 T cell receptor beta chains sequenced from a single sample in a study of Ad26.COV2.S vaccination and SARS-CoV-2 variants. As for treatment: some 20 received Ad26.COV2.S at low or high dose, single or two shots; about 5 received placebo; per-sample allocation not given. At day 63 after the first vaccine or placebo injection, samples were drawn. TCRdb keeps only in-frame clones here, not all; method: immunoSEQ multiplex PCR. Among hundreds of thousands of clones listed, roughly 90% were seen once. The sequences come from peripheral blood, collected in a trial of Ad26.COV2.S vaccine versus placebo. These receptors all come from a person between 18 and 60 years old who received the Ad26.COV2.S COVID-19 vaccine or a placebo.

The V gene is TRBV5-5, the J gene TRBJ1-4, with D perhaps matching TRBD1 (6 bases). V was trimmed by 0 bases and J by 2 bases, leaving 11 bases between them. The germline V gene encodes CDR1 SGHKS and CDR2 YYEKEE (reference sequence). The CDR3 spans 16 residues. The CDR3 is CASSLEGDRTNEKLFF. CDR3 bases: TGTGCCAGCAGCTTGGAGGGGGATCGGACTAATGAAAAACTGTTTTTT.

The V call is TRBV6-2 or TRBV6-3, the J call TRBJ1-1; 9 bases align to TRBD1. The CDR3 has 15 amino acids. Germline loops: CDR1 MNHEY, CDR2 SVGEGT. Trimming took 6 bases from V and 5 from J; bases not matched to a gene: 10. CDR3 protein: CASSNTGTGRTEAFF. Here the CDR3 DNA reads TGTGCCAGCAGCAACACCGGGACAGGGAGAACTGAAGCTTTCTTT.

This clone was found once. The gene calls are TRBV24-1 and TRBJ1-2, with D maybe TRBD1 (6 bases). The V and J ends lost 2 bases and 6 bases respectively, with 15 bases between them. CDR1 is KGHDR and CDR2 is SFDVKD in the germline V gene. The CDR3 covers 15 residues. CDR3 bases: TGTGCCACCAGTGATTCCGCCGACAGGCGTCATGGCTACACCTTC. Translated: CATSDSADRRHGYTF.

Comment on this clone: The sample has other DNA sequences that encode this CDR3 too. The V call is TRBV6-5, the J call TRBJ2-3; D unclear. V was cut by 5 bases and J by 1 base, with 7 bases left in between. The CDR3 runs 13 residues. Germline loops: CDR1 MNHEY, CDR2 SVGAGI. CDR3 nucleotide sequence: TGTGCCAGCAGTCCCCCCGGCACAGATACGCAGTATTTT. Protein product: CASSPPGTDTQYF.

This clone was observed a few times. The rearrangement joins TRBV5-6 to TRBJ2-2; D ambiguous. The CDR3 runs to 14 residues. CDR1 and CDR2 (germline): SGHDT, YYEEEE. Between the trimmed V and J ends, which lost 2 bases and 7 bases, there was a span of 12 bases. CDR3 sequence (DNA): TGTGCCAGCAGCTTACACCCCCCCGGCGGGGAGCTGTTTTTT. Encoded protein: CASSLHPPGGELFF.

The rearrangement links TRBV6-5 to TRBJ1-2; D ambiguous. Germline CDR1 and CDR2: MNHEY and SVGAGI. Trimming stripped 6 bases from V and 3 bases from J, with 17 bases between. CDR3 length: 15 amino acids. The CDR3 coding sequence is TGTGCCAGCAGCAACGGCAAGGGAGTGGACTATGGCTACACCTTC. This translates into CASSNGKGVDYGYTF.

This clone was observed once. V and J are TRBV2 and TRBJ2-7; TRBD1 aligns across 7 bases. V gave up 6 bases and J gave up 3 bases; unmatched junction bases: 11. The CDR3 length is 15 residues. Germline CDR1 SNHLY, CDR2 FYNNEI. This CDR3 reads CASSERQGSDYEQYF. The CDR3 DNA reads as TGTGCCAGCAGCGAACGACAGGGCTCCGACTACGAGCAGTACTTC.

The rearrangement links TRBV5-1 to TRBJ2-1; D not resolved. V gave up 1 base and J gave up 8 bases, with 7 bases separating them. This CDR3 contains 12 residues. Germline CDR1 is SGHRS and CDR2 is YFSETQ. The CDR3 DNA follows: TGCGCCAGCAGCTTGACGGTATATGAGCAGTTCTTC. Its translation: CASSLTVYEQFF.

The chain couples TRBV19 to TRBJ1-5; TRBD1 agrees at 7 bases. Trimming removed 6 bases from V and 1 base from J; junction bases left unmatched: 6. The germline V gene encodes CDR1 LNHDA and CDR2 SQIVND (reference sequence). The CDR3 consists of 15 residues. The CDR3 region has the DNA TGTGCCAGTAGGAGACAGGGACCGAGCAATCAGCCCCAGCATTTT. Translated, it gives CASRRQGPSNQPQHF.

In the case of this clone: Distinct nucleotide sequences in the sample also encode this CDR3. CDR3 loop: CSVGGNYGYTF. For the CDR3, the DNA is TGCAGCGTCGGCGGGAACTATGGCTACACCTTC. V is TRBV29-1 and J is TRBJ1-2; D is unresolved. Germline CDR1 SQVTM, CDR2 ANQGSEA. V shed 6 bases and J shed 2 bases, with 7 bases lying between them. The CDR3 loop spans 11 amino acids.

V usage is TRBV7-6 and J usage is TRBJ2-7; possibly TRBD2 for D (6 bases). The CDR3 runs to 16 residues. CDR1 and CDR2 from the germline V gene are SGHVS and FNYEAQ. Deletions cut 3 bases from V and 4 bases from J, with 19 bases between. CDR3 loop: CASSLGLPEVGYEQYF. The DNA of the CDR3 is TGTGCCAGCAGCTTGGGACTCCCAGAGGTAGGATACGAGCAGTACTTC.

The sample holds a few counts of this clone. The chain employs TRBV5-1 and TRBJ2-2; no clear D gene. The CDR3 is 12 residues long. Germline CDR1 reads SGHRS; CDR2 reads YFSETQ. V gave up 5 bases and J gave up 0 bases, with 2 bases separating them. The CDR3 spells CASSTNTGELFF. The CDR3 nucleotides read TGCGCCAGCAGTACGAACACCGGGGAGCTGTTTTTT. The full variable domain, in which reference TRBV5-1 and TRBJ2-2 provide the parts outside the CDR3, is KAGVTQTPRYLIKTRGQQVTLSCSPISGHRSVSWYQQTPGQGLQFLFEYFSETQRNKGNFPGRFSGRQFSNSRSEMNVSTLELGDSALYLCASSTNTGELFFGEGSRLTVL.

The V call is TRBV6-5, the J call TRBJ2-3; D gene unclear. Trimming removed 8 bases from V and 5 bases from J, with 17 bases in between. The CDR3 totals 14 residues. CDR1 MNHEY and CDR2 SVGAGI come from the germline V gene. The CDR3 nucleotides read TGTGCCAGCGCAAGGATAACACCAGGAGATACGCAGTATTTT. The encoded protein is CASARITPGDTQYF.

This clone was seen once. The chain employs TRBV7-8 and TRBJ1-5; D is unclear. V was shortened by 1 base and J by 7 bases, with 8 bases between the two germline ends. This CDR3 is built from 13 residues. The germline gives CDR1 SGHVS, CDR2 FQNEAQ. The CDR3 loop is CASSLGIEQPQHF. CDR3 nucleotides: TGTGCCAGCAGCTTAGGGATAGAACAGCCCCAGCATTTT.

The CDR3 DNA reads TGTGCCAGCAGCTTAGGGTCACAATCTAACTATGGCTACACCTTC. It yields the protein CASSLGSQSNYGYTF. The chain combines TRBV11-2 with TRBJ1-2; no clear D. Looked up from germline, CDR1 is SGHAT and CDR2 is FQNNGV. V was shortened by 1 base and J by 0 bases, with 9 bases between the two germline ends. The CDR3 is made up of 15 amino acids.

This clone was picked up a small number of times. The V gene is TRBV7-2, the J gene TRBJ2-2; weak D call: TRBD1 (7 bases). This CDR3 region has 15 residues. The V and J ends lost 5 bases and 3 bases respectively, with 13 bases between them. Germline lookup yields CDR1 SGHTA and CDR2 FQGNSA. For the CDR3, the DNA is TGTGCCAGCAGCCCGGAGGGGGCTCACACCGGGGAGCTGTTTTTT. This codes for CASSPEGAHTGELFF. The full variable domain, its missing parts supplied by reference TRBV7-2 and TRBJ2-2, is GAGVSQSPSNKVTEKGKDVELRCDPISGHTALYWYRQSLGQGLEFLIYFQGNSAPDKSGLPSDRFSAERTGGSVSTLTIQRTQQEDSAVYLCASSPEGAHTGELFFGEGSRLTVL.

The chain couples TRBV30 to TRBJ1-1; D gene uncertain. Trimming removed 2 bases from V and 4 bases from J, with 11 bases in between. The germline gives CDR1 GTSNPN, CDR2 SVGIG (reference sequence). There are 13 residues in the CDR3. The CDR3 nucleotides read TGTGCCTGGAGTACGGGTTGGGTCACTGAAGCTTTCTTT. Its protein product is CAWSTGWVTEAFF.

This chain connects TRBV7-8 to TRBJ2-3, with D possibly being TRBD1 (5 bases). V lost 5 bases, J lost 4 bases, and 19 bases lay in between. The CDR3 loop spans 16 amino acids. CDR1 SGHVS and CDR2 FQNEAQ come from the germline V gene. The CDR3 spells CASSLTGHTRADTQYF. As DNA, the CDR3 is TGTGCCAGCAGCCTAACTGGACACACCAGGGCAGATACGCAGTATTTT.

The V gene is TRBV3-1 (or the pseudogene TRBV3-2), the J gene TRBJ2-7; the D is unclear. Trimming took 0 bases from V and 0 from J, leaving 6 bases between them. CDR3 size: 14 residues. Germline CDR1 and CDR2: LGHDT and YNNKEL (reference sequence). CDR3 nucleotides: TGTGCCAGCAGCCAAGACACCACCTCCTACGAGCAGTACTTC. Its protein product is CASSQDTTSYEQYF.

This clone was seen just once. This chain links TRBV29-1 with TRBJ2-3, with D possibly TRBD2 on 6 matching bases. Germline-derived CDR1 and CDR2 are SQVTM and ANQGSEA. V gave up 7 bases and J gave up 2 bases, with 10 bases separating them. CDR3 size: 12 residues. The CDR3 DNA reads as TGCAGCGGCGGGACGGACACAGATACGCAGTATTTT. Translated, it gives CSGGTDTDTQYF.

This sequence joins TRBV21-1 and TRBJ1-5. TRBV21-1 is termed a pseudogene. The CDR3 totals 17 residues. The CDR3, as DNA: TGTGCCAGCAGCACCCCAGCCCCCGGGGTAAGCAATCAGCCCCAGCATTTT. Translation gives CASSTPAPGVSNQPQHF.

The chain links TRBV5-1 to TRBJ1-1; D unclear. The V and J ends lost 1 base and 1 base respectively, with 8 bases between them. Germline V gene data show CDR1 as SGHRS and CDR2 as YFSETQ. This CDR3 is built from 14 residues. CDR3 protein: CASSLYPGNTEAFF. The CDR3 region has the DNA TGCGCCAGCAGCTTGTACCCAGGGAACACTGAAGCTTTCTTT.

This chain joins TRBV24-1 and TRBJ2-3, with 10 bases fitting TRBD2. This CDR3 is 16 amino acids long. Per germline, CDR1 KGHDR and CDR2 SFDVKD. The V and J ends lost 9 bases and 4 bases, in that order; junction bases with no gene match: 12. The CDR3 protein is CATGLAERGGADTQYF. CDR3 nucleotides: TGTGCCACCGGACTAGCGGAGCGGGGGGGGGCAGATACGCAGTATTTT.